A single sample gave rise to the 27 T cell receptor beta chains below, sequenced in a study of T-cell memory formation after mild COVID-19. A single record per CDR3 protein comes from TCRdb applying MiXCR to the 5' RACE reads. The sample consists of more than 450,000 distinct CDR3 sequences, about 20% of them appearing once. Specimen: PBMCs or a T cell subset sorted from them (not recorded which). Source of these receptors: an adult woman who had mild COVID-19 (a few samples of this study predate the infection). Cell type and time point are not known.

The rearrangement uses TRBV5-8 and TRBJ2-7; the D gene is possibly TRBD1 (6 bases). Germline CDR1 SGHTS, CDR2 YDEGEE. V lost 0 bases and J 3 bases, leaving 16 bases between the germline ends. The CDR3 runs to 16 residues. CDR3 residues: CASSLVSGDNYYEQYF. The CDR3 DNA reads TGTGCCAGCAGCTTGGTGTCAGGGGATAACTACTACGAGCAGTACTTC.

In this sample, this clonotype turned up a few times. The rearrangement joins TRBV6-5 to TRBJ2-2, with a tentative D call TRBD2 (6 bases). V gave up 6 bases and J gave up 0 bases, with 14 bases separating them. Looked up from germline, CDR1 is MNHEY and CDR2 is SVGAGI. The CDR3 loop spans 16 amino acids. The CDR3 DNA sequence: TGTGCCAGCAGGCCAGTAGCGGCCTCGAACACCGGGGAGCTGTTTTTT. It is translated as CASRPVAASNTGELFF.

In DNA form, the CDR3 reads TGCGCCAGCAGGCAGGTACCCGAGGCCTCCTACGAGCAGTACTTC. This sequence encodes CASRQVPEASYEQYF. The rearrangement uses TRBV5-1 and TRBJ2-7; no firm D call. The CDR3 has 15 amino acids. Looked up from germline, CDR1 is SGHRS and CDR2 is YFSETQ. Trimming took off 5 bases at V and 0 bases at J, with 15 bases between the two ends.

V is TRBV11-2 and J is TRBJ2-7, with 9 bases aligning to TRBD1. The ends lost 4 bases at V and 4 bases at J; junction bases unmatched: 5. The germline CDR1 and CDR2 sequences are SGHAT and FQNNGV. The CDR3 is 14 amino acids. The CDR3 DNA is TGTGCCAGCAGCTACGGGACAGGGATTTACGAGCAGTACTTC. Its protein is CASSYGTGIYEQYF.

This clonotype was observed a few times. The chain carries TRBV9 and TRBJ2-1; 9 bases fit TRBD2. CDR3 size: 19 residues. Germline CDR1 and CDR2: SGDLS and YYNGEE. V shed 0 bases, J shed 0 bases, and the junction held 10 bases outside the gene matches. Here the CDR3 DNA reads TGTGCCAGCAGCGTAGAGGGTAGCGGGGGTTCCTACTCCTACAATGAGCAGTTCTTC. Translated, it gives CASSVEGSGGSYSYNEQFF.

This clonotype was observed a few times. The chain uses TRBV5-1 and TRBJ2-1; 10 nucleotides agree with TRBD2. Germline V gives CDR1 SGHRS, CDR2 YFSETQ. This CDR3 has 14 amino acids. V gave up 4 bases and J gave up 7 bases; unmatched junction bases: 5. The CDR3 here is CASSKLAGYNEQFF. The CDR3 nucleotides are TGCGCCAGCAGCAAACTAGCGGGATATAATGAGCAGTTCTTC.

This clonotype was seen only a few times. The J gene is TRBJ2-7, the V gene TRBV20-1; 14 positions match TRBD2. This CDR3 has 14 residues. With V trimmed by 3 bases and J by 3 bases, 1 base remained unmatched. Germline V gene sequence: CDR1 DFQATT, CDR2 SNEGSKA (reference sequence). The CDR3 nucleotides read TGCAGTGCTAGGGGACTAGCGGGGGACTACGAGCAGTACTTC. Its protein is CSARGLAGDYEQYF.

V and J are TRBV12-3 or TRBV12-4 and TRBJ2-5; 9 positions match TRBD1. J lost 2 bases, V lost 6 bases, and 13 bases had no gene match. The CDR3 spans 17 residues. Written as DNA, the CDR3 is TGTGCCAGCAGCCCGGGACAGGGAAGAGAGGTTCAAGAGACCCAGTACTTC. It specifies CASSPGQGREVQETQYF.

The V gene is TRBV11-3, the J gene TRBJ2-7, with D perhaps TRBD1 (5 bases). This CDR3 contains 14 residues. Trimming removed 2 bases at V and 7 bases at J, with 15 bases between. The germline CDR1 and CDR2 sequences are SGHNT and YENEEA. The CDR3 sequence: CASSLHRWATEQYF. The CDR3 bases are TGTGCCAGCAGCTTACACAGGTGGGCTACGGAGCAGTACTTC. Variable domain in full (rest from reference TRBV11-3 and TRBJ2-7): EAGVVQSPRYKIIEKKQPVAFWCNPISGHNTLYWYLQNLGQGPELLIRYENEEAVDDSQLPKDRFSAERLKGVDSTLKIQPAELGDSAVYLCASSLHRWATEQYFGPGTRLTVT.

The chain has TRBV27 and TRBJ2-5; 10 positions match TRBD2. V trimming: 5 bases; J trimming: 2 bases; junction bases outside the gene matches: 11. Germline-derived CDR1 and CDR2 are MNHEY and SMNVEV (reference sequence). The CDR3 totals 17 residues. The CDR3 region has the DNA TGTGCCAGCAGTCTCCACCCTAGCGGGGGCCCTCAAGAGACCCAGTACTTC. This translates into CASSLHPSGGPQETQYF.

There are a few counts of this clonotype. The V and J genes are TRBV27 and TRBJ2-3; 8 nucleotides align to TRBD1. CDR3 length equals 17 residues. The germline CDR1 and CDR2 sequences are MNHEY and SMNVEV (reference sequence). The V segment lost 4 bases and the J segment 2 bases; nucleotides outside the gene matches: 11. In nucleotides, the CDR3 is TGTGCCAGCAGTTCTACAGGGGGATCTTTGATCACAGATACGCAGTATTTT. It codes for CASSSTGGSLITDTQYF.

This sequence joins TRBV7-9 and TRBJ2-1; no firm D call. There are 16 residues in the CDR3. V lost 4 bases to trimming and J lost 8 bases, with 21 bases between them. The germline V gene encodes CDR1 SEHNR and CDR2 FQNEAQ (reference sequence). CDR3 loop: CASSSAGRSNNYEQFF. In nucleotides, the CDR3 is TGTGCCAGCAGCTCCGCCGGCAGGAGTAATAACTATGAGCAGTTCTTC.

This clonotype was observed at least ten times. The chain links TRBV5-6 to TRBJ1-5; no reliable D call. Trimming stripped 3 bases from V and 5 bases from J, with 18 bases between. CDR3 size: 16 residues. Germline V gene sequence: CDR1 SGHDT, CDR2 YYEEEE. The chain's CDR3 is CASSYRGSAPHQPQHF. The CDR3 region has the DNA TGTGCCAGCAGCTACCGCGGGTCGGCCCCACATCAGCCCCAGCATTTT.

This clonotype has more than one count but fewer than ten. The gene calls are TRBV2 and TRBJ2-7, with D unresolved. This CDR3 spans 15 amino acids. Germline loops: CDR1 SNHLY, CDR2 FYNNEI. The ends were cut back, 7 bases at V and 1 base at J, with 17 bases in the middle. CDR3 loop: CASNYQGPLSYEQYF. CDR3 DNA: TGTGCCAGCAATTACCAAGGACCCCTATCCTACGAGCAGTACTTC.

The chain links TRBV10-3 to TRBJ2-7; D unclear. Per germline, CDR1 ENHRY and CDR2 SYGVKD. V was pared by 3 bases and J by 6 bases, with 15 bases between. There are 14 residues in the CDR3. As DNA, the CDR3 is TGTGCCATCAGTGAACAAAGACAAGGGTCCGAGCAGTACTTC. Its protein product is CAISEQRQGSEQYF.

The J gene is TRBJ2-7, the V gene TRBV18; a weak D match, TRBD1 (6 bases). Germline CDR1 and CDR2: KGHSH and LQKENI. The V end lost 6 bases, the J end lost 2 bases, and 17 bases lay between the germline ends. This CDR3 spans 15 amino acids. The DNA of the CDR3 is TGTGCCAGCTCCCCTCTCGGGCAGGGGACCTACGAGCAGTACTTC. Encoded protein: CASSPLGQGTYEQYF.

The rearrangement uses TRBV24-1 and TRBJ2-4; 10 positions agree with TRBD2. The CDR3 loop spans 14 amino acids. Germline V lookup: CDR1 KGHDR, CDR2 SFDVKD. J was trimmed by 7 bases and V by 7 bases; bases with no gene match: 6. In DNA, the CDR3 is TGTGCCACCAGACCTAGCGGGGGAGGGAACATTCAGTACTTC. Its translation is CATRPSGGGNIQYF.

The chain links TRBV4-2 to TRBJ2-4, with D possibly being TRBD1 or TRBD2 (6 bases each). The CDR3 contains 16 residues. V was trimmed by 1 base and J by 1 base, leaving 11 bases between them. From germline, CDR1 is LGHNA and CDR2 YNFKEQ. The CDR3 coding sequence is TGTGCCAGCAGCCAAGGGGGGGCCCGGGCCAAAAACATTCAGTACTTC. This codes for CASSQGGARAKNIQYF.

V and J are TRBV7-2 and TRBJ2-1, with a weak D call TRBD1 (5 bases). The CDR3 has 14 amino acids. The ends were cut back, 1 base at V and 9 bases at J, with 13 bases in the middle. Germline CDR1 reads SGHTA; CDR2 reads FQGNSA. As DNA, the CDR3 is TGTGCCAGCAGCTTAGTTAGGGGTCAGGGTGAGCAGTTCTTC. It codes for CASSLVRGQGEQFF.

This clonotype was seen a handful of times. The chain's CDR3 is CASSWTSGGALDTQYF. CDR3 nucleotides: TGCGCCAGCAGCTGGACTAGCGGGGGGGCCTTAGATACGCAGTATTTT. The chain employs TRBV5-1 and TRBJ2-3, with 15 bases fitting TRBD2. CDR3 length: 16 amino acids. V lost 3 bases to trimming and J lost 5 bases; unmatched junction nucleotides: 4. Germline CDR1 and CDR2: SGHRS and YFSETQ.

The V and J genes are TRBV7-8 and TRBJ2-7; TRBD2 matches 8 bases. J lost 1 base, V lost 1 base, and 6 bases had no gene match. The CDR3 is 16 residues long. CDR1 and CDR2 (germline): SGHVS, FQNEAQ. The CDR3 bases are TGTGCCAGCAGCTTAGGTCCCGGGACTAGTTCCTACGAGCAGTACTTC. It is translated as CASSLGPGTSSYEQYF.

This clonotype was seen a few times. Here the CDR3 reads CASSSRWANYGYTF. The CDR3 DNA is TGTGCCAGCAGTTCCAGGTGGGCTAACTATGGCTACACCTTC. The J gene is TRBJ1-2, the V gene TRBV12-3 or TRBV12-4; no clear D gene. Trimming removed 4 bases at V and 0 bases at J, with 9 bases between. The CDR3 totals 14 residues.

The chain is built from TRBV23-1 and TRBJ2-7, with D possibly matching TRBD2 (5 bases). TRBV23-1 qualifies as an ORF whose function is uncertain. Between the trimmed V and J ends, which lost 7 bases and 3 bases, there was a span of 16 bases. The CDR3 runs 14 residues. The CDR3 sequence: CASIWELQNYEQYF. The CDR3 nucleotides read TGCGCCAGCATTTGGGAGCTTCAAAACTACGAGCAGTACTTC.

This chain joins TRBV19 and TRBJ1-2; no clear D. Germline V gene data show CDR1 as LNHDA and CDR2 as SQIVND (reference sequence). V lost 3 bases and J 2 bases, leaving 10 bases between the germline ends. The CDR3 length is 14 residues. Written as DNA, the CDR3 is TGTGCCAGTAGTATTTCAGTCCGGAACTATGGCTACACCTTC. Its translation: CASSISVRNYGYTF.

This clonotype was counted only a few times. The CDR3 region has the DNA TGTGCCAGCAGCTTAGATCTACAGATCAGAGCTACCGAGCAGTACTTC. Translating gives CASSLDLQIRATEQYF. The chain employs TRBV7-9 and TRBJ2-7; D not resolved. The CDR3 sequence is 16 residues long. V was trimmed by 1 base and J by 6 bases, leaving 19 bases between them. Per the germline V gene, CDR1 is SEHNR and CDR2 is FQNEAQ (reference sequence). Using reference TRBV7-9 and TRBJ2-7 for the parts outside the CDR3, the full variable domain is DTGVSQNPRHKITKRGQNVTFRCDPISEHNRLYWYRQTLGQGPEFLTYFQNEAQLEKSRLLSDRFSAERPKGSFSTLEIQRTEQGDSAMYLCASSLDLQIRATEQYFGPGTRLTVT.

This clonotype has just a few counts. The V call is TRBV12-3 or TRBV12-4, the J call TRBJ2-2; D is tentatively TRBD1 or TRBD2 (5 bases each). Trimming pared 6 bases from V and 5 bases from J, leaving 13 bases between. CDR3 length: 14 residues. In DNA, the CDR3 is TGTGCCAGCAGCTCGGGACGTATTACCGGGGAGCTGTTTTTT. It yields the protein CASSSGRITGELFF.

The chain links TRBV9 to TRBJ2-7, with D hard to call. The V and J ends lost 0 bases and 4 bases respectively, with 17 bases between them. Germline CDR1 SGDLS, CDR2 YYNGEE. The CDR3 has 16 amino acids. The CDR3 coding sequence is TGTGCCAGCAGCGTAGGGGTAGCTCCCGGCCAATACGAGCAGTACTTC. Protein product: CASSVGVAPGQYEQYF.